This TCR beta chain appears in the sequencing data of a study of Tregs in tolerant kidney transplant recipients. The CDR3 loop spans 19 amino acids. The germline CDR1 and CDR2 sequences are SGHDN and FVKESK. J lost 1 base, V lost 1 base, and 10 bases had no gene match. Related graft donors supplied nonmyeloablative bone marrow transplants, and mixed chimerism was transient. Unstimulated regulatory T cells (CD4+CD25+CD127-), CD4+CD25- non-regulatory cells, CD4 and CD8 cells were FACS-sorted from thawed PBMCs. On this clone: Its specificity is not known.

Assay used: immunoSEQ multiplex PCR; TCRdb lists only in-frame clones, some missing. The sample holds approximately 82,000 clones, approximately 93% seen once. Study-wide findings and caveats: Biological reproducibility was not directly addressed, but technical replication error appeared minimal. The small number of patients limits these findings pending further validation.

The receptor was isolated from a human patient who received a combined kidney and bone marrow transplant. The graft donor may have given rise to some T cells. J is TRBJ2-6 and V is TRBV14, with 7 bases fitting TRBD1. The sequences come from CD4+ T cells from blood (PBMCs), collected 12 months after the transplant. Here the CDR3 DNA reads TGTGCCAGCAGCCAAGCTGGTTCGAGGGGGCGATCTGGGGCCAACGTCCTGACTTTC. Its protein is CASSQAGSRGRSGANVLTF.